This T cell receptor (beta chain) originates from a study of cytomegalovirus exposure and HLA in healthy donors. Study conclusions and caveats: DRB1 showed the most TCR associations and HLA-C the fewest in a later analysis, as rates varied by HLA locus. Productive status was seen about 90% or about 30% of the time for most TCR beta V segments in an earlier analysis.

In regard to this clone: Its specificity is not known.

PCR was performed using 60 Vbeta and 13 Jbeta primers. Some clones are missing from TCRdb's copy, which holds only in-frame ones; the method was immunoSEQ multiplex PCR. The data hold tens of thousands of clones, with more than 80% observed a single time. The sample taken for sequencing was PBMCs. The source of this sequence is a woman under 40 in good health and CMV-seropositive.

The CDR3, as DNA: TGTGCCAGCAGCTCGGGACTAGCGGGAGGATACACAGATACGCAGTATTTT. Translating gives CASSSGLAGGYTDTQYF. The chain uses TRBV11-2 and TRBJ2-3; 15 positions agree with TRBD2. Looked up from germline, CDR1 is SGHAT and CDR2 is FQNNGV. This CDR3 is 17 amino acids long. V was clipped by 4 bases and J by 2 bases; unmatched bases: 4.